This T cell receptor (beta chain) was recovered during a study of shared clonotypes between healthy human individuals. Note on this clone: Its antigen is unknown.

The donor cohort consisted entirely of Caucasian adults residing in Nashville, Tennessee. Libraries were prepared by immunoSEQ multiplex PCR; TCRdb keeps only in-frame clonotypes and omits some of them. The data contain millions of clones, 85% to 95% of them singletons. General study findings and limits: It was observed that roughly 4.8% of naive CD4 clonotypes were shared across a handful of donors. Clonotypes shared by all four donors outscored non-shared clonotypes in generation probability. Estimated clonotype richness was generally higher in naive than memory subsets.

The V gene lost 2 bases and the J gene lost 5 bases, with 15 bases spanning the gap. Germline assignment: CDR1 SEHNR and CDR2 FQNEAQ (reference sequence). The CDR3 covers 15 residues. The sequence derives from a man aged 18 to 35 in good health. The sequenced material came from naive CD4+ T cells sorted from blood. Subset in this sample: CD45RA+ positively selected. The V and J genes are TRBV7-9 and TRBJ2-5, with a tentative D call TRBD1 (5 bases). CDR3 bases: TGTGCCAGCAGCTTATCCCCCCAGGGTTGGGAGACCCAGTACTTC. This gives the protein CASSLSPQGWETQYF. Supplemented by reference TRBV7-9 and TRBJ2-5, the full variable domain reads DTGVSQNPRHKITKRGQNVTFRCDPISEHNRLYWYRQTLGQGPEFLTYFQNEAQLEKSRLLSDRFSAERPKGSFSTLEIQRTEQGDSAMYLCASSLSPQGWETQYFGPGTRLLVL.